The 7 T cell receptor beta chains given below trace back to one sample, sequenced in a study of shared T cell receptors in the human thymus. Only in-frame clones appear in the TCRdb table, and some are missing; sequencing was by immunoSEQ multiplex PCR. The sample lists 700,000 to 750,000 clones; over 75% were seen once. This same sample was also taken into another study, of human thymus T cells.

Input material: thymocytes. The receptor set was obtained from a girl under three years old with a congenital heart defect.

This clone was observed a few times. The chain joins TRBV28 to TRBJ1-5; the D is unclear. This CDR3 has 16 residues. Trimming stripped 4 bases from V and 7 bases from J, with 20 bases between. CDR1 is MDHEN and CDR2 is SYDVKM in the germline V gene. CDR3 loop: CASSSVHVHHHQPQHF. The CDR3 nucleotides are TGTGCCAGCAGTTCAGTGCACGTTCACCACCACCAGCCCCAGCATTTT.

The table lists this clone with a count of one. The CDR3 coding sequence is TGTGCCATTGGGCCCCGACAGTCAAAAGAGACCCAGTACTTC. This gives the protein CAIGPRQSKETQYF. The chain carries TRBV2 and TRBJ2-5; tentative D call: TRBD1 (5 bases). CDR1 and CDR2 from the germline V gene are SNHLY and FYNNEI. V lost 10 bases, J lost 3 bases, and 18 bases lay in between. The CDR3 contains 14 residues.

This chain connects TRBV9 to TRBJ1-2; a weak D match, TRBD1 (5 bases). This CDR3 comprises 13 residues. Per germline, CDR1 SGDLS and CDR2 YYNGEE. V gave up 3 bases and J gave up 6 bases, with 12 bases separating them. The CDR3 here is CASSALRGNGYTF. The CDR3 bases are TGTGCCAGCAGCGCCTTACGGGGGAATGGCTACACCTTC.

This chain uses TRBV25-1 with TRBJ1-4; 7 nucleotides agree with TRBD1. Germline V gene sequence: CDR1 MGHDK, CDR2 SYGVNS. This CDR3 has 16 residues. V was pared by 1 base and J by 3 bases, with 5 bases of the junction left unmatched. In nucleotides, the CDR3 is TGTGCCAGCAGTGAATCACGGGACAGCTCTAATGAAAAACTGTTTTTT. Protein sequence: CASSESRDSSNEKLFF. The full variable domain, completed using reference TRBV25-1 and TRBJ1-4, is EADIYQTPRYLVIGTGKKITLECSQTMGHDKMYWYQQDPGMELHLIHYSYGVNSTEKGDLSSESTVSRIRTEHFPLTLESARPSHTSQYLCASSESRDSSNEKLFFGSGTQLSVL.

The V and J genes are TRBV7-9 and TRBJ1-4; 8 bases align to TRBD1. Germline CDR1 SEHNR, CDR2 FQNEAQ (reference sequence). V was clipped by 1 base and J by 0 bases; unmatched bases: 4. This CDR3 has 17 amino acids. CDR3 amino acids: CASSLEQGDATNEKLFF. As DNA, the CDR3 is TGTGCCAGCAGCTTAGAACAGGGGGATGCAACTAATGAAAAACTGTTTTTT.

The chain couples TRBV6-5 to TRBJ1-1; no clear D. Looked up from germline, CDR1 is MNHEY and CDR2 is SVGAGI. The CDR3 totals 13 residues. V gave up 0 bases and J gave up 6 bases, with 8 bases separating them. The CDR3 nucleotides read TGTGCCAGCAGTTACTCGAGGGTTTCTGAAGCTTTCTTT. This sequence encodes CASSYSRVSEAFF.

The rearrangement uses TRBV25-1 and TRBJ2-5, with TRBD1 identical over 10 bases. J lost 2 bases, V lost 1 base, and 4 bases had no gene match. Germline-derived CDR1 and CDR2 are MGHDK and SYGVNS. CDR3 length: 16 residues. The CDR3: CASSESGQGPQETQYF. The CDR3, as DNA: TGTGCCAGCAGTGAATCGGGACAGGGGCCACAAGAGACCCAGTACTTC. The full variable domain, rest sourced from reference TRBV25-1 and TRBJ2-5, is EADIYQTPRYLVIGTGKKITLECSQTMGHDKMYWYQQDPGMELHLIHYSYGVNSTEKGDLSSESTVSRIRTEHFPLTLESARPSHTSQYLCASSESGQGPQETQYFGPGTRLLVL.